The 31 T cell receptor beta chains presented below share a single source sample, sequenced in a study of cytomegalovirus exposure and HLA in healthy donors. Primers included in the PCR were 60 Vbeta and 13 Jbeta primers. Assay used: immunoSEQ multiplex PCR; TCRdb lists only in-frame clones, some missing. The listing contains around 200,000 clones. Specimen: PBMCs. The receptors stem from a girl aged 2-10 years in good health and CMV-seropositive.

The CDR3 reads CASRGDSAEAFF. CDR3 coding DNA: TGTGCCAGCAGAGGGGACTCGGCTGAAGCTTTCTTT. The chain links TRBV6-1 to TRBJ1-1; weak D call: TRBD1 (5 bases). In germline, CDR1 is MNHNS, CDR2 SASEGT. Deletions cut 6 bases from V and 6 bases from J, with 11 bases between. The CDR3 length is 12 residues.

The CDR3 loop is CAWSSRWGVDRDYGYTF. DNA of the CDR3: TGTGCCTGGAGCTCTAGATGGGGAGTCGACAGGGACTATGGCTACACCTTC. The chain recombines TRBV30 with TRBJ1-2; 7 bases line up with TRBD1. CDR3 size: 17 residues. Germline V gives CDR1 GTSNPN, CDR2 SVGIG (reference sequence). V lost 3 bases, J lost 3 bases, and 16 bases stayed unmatched.

The V call is TRBV11-3, the J call TRBJ2-4; D is perhaps TRBD2 (5 bases). The CDR3 has 12 residues. Germline CDR1 reads SGHNT; CDR2 reads YENEEA. Trimming cost V 11 bases and J 8 bases, with 16 bases left between them. CDR3 bases: TGTGCCGAGGGTTGGTCCGGGGACATTCAGTACTTC. It codes for CAEGWSGDIQYF.

The chain combines TRBV19 with TRBJ2-7, with 7 bases aligning to TRBD2. This CDR3 is built from 15 residues. The ends lost 3 bases at V and 3 bases at J; junction bases unmatched: 8. From germline, CDR1 is LNHDA and CDR2 SQIVND (reference sequence). The CDR3 sequence is CASSISGGFDYEQYF. CDR3 bases: TGTGCCAGTAGTATTTCGGGGGGTTTCGACTACGAGCAGTACTTC.

V gene TRBV28 combines with J gene TRBJ2-2, with D possibly matching TRBD2 (6 bases). Germline-derived CDR1 and CDR2 are MDHEN and SYDVKM. The CDR3 loop spans 15 amino acids. V was pared by 2 bases and J by 2 bases, with 9 bases between. As DNA, the CDR3 is TGTGCCAGCAGTTTAGGCGGGGTAAACACCGGGGAGCTGTTTTTT. The encoded protein is CASSLGGVNTGELFF.

The chain recombines TRBV27 with TRBJ2-6; D not resolved. The germline CDR1 and CDR2 sequences are MNHEY and SMNVEV (reference sequence). This CDR3 has 13 residues. V was shortened by 6 bases and J by 4 bases, with 7 bases between the two germline ends. The CDR3 sequence: CASSPFGANVLTF. CDR3 sequence (DNA): TGTGCCAGCAGCCCCTTCGGGGCCAACGTCCTGACTTTC.

J is TRBJ2-7 and V is TRBV6-6, with D tentatively TRBD2 (6 bases). Germline V gives CDR1 MNHNY, CDR2 SVGAGI (reference sequence). With 8 bases removed from V and 3 bases from J, the gap between germline ends came to 14 bases. The CDR3 totals 13 residues. The CDR3 bases are TGTGCCAGCGGGTGGCGGGACGACTACGAGCAGTACTTC. This sequence encodes CASGWRDDYEQYF.

The gene calls are TRBV5-1 and TRBJ1-1; maybe TRBD1 (5 bases). V dropped 0 bases and J dropped 5 bases, with 14 bases sitting between them. This CDR3 has 15 residues. Looked up from germline, CDR1 is SGHRS and CDR2 is YFSETQ. The DNA for the CDR3 is TGCGCCAGCAGCTTGGAGAATCAGGGAAGTACTGAAGCTTTCTTT. It encodes CASSLENQGSTEAFF.

This chain joins TRBV11-2 and TRBJ2-3; the match to TRBD1 covers 8 bases. The germline V gene has CDR1 SGHAT and CDR2 FQNNGV. This CDR3 region has 17 residues. V lost 5 bases to trimming and J lost 4 bases; unmatched junction nucleotides: 14. For the CDR3, the DNA is TGTGCCAGCAGCAAAAGTCAAACTGGGACAGGCCCAGATACGCAGTATTTT. It translates to CASSKSQTGTGPDTQYF.

The chain carries TRBV27 and TRBJ1-5; perhaps TRBD1 as D (5 bases). V was pared by 3 bases and J by 7 bases, with 22 bases between. CDR3 length equals 17 residues. Per the germline V gene, CDR1 is MNHEY and CDR2 is SMNVEV (reference sequence). CDR3 DNA: TGTGCCAGCAGTTTGGGTGGGGACTATCGGCTCCGACAGCCCCAGCATTTT. Protein sequence: CASSLGGDYRLRQPQHF.

The V and J genes are TRBV28 and TRBJ2-5, with a weak D call TRBD1 (5 bases). This CDR3 contains 16 residues. The germline V gene has CDR1 MDHEN and CDR2 SYDVKM. V gave up 7 bases and J gave up 5 bases, with 23 bases separating them. The CDR3 is CASTPTSAGFRETQYF. CDR3 bases: TGTGCCAGCACCCCCACTTCTGCAGGGTTTCGGGAGACCCAGTACTTC.

V gene TRBV6-5 combines with J gene TRBJ1-1; the D is unclear. The ends were cut back, 6 bases at V and 1 base at J, with 12 bases in the middle. The length of the CDR3 is 14 residues. The germline CDR1 and CDR2 sequences are MNHEY and SVGAGI. The CDR3 DNA follows: TGTGCCAGCAGCGAATGGGAGGGGAACACTGAAGCTTTCTTT. It specifies CASSEWEGNTEAFF.

Concerning this clone: The sample holds other DNA sequences that translate to the same CDR3. This chain joins TRBV11-3 and TRBJ2-3; TRBD2 is a possible D gene (5 bases). V was trimmed by 3 bases and J by 1 base, leaving 5 bases between them. The CDR3 is 13 amino acids. Looked up from germline, CDR1 is SGHNT and CDR2 is YENEEA. The CDR3 nucleotides read TGTGCCAGCAGCTTTAGCGGCACAGATACGCAGTATTTT. Its translation: CASSFSGTDTQYF. The full variable domain, rest sourced from reference TRBV11-3 and TRBJ2-3, is EAGVVQSPRYKIIEKKQPVAFWCNPISGHNTLYWYLQNLGQGPELLIRYENEEAVDDSQLPKDRFSAERLKGVDSTLKIQPAELGDSAVYLCASSFSGTDTQYFGPGTRLTVL.

The V call is TRBV29-1, the J call TRBJ2-1, with TRBD1 matching 10 bases. Germline CDR1 reads SQVTM; CDR2 reads ANQGSEA. This CDR3 is 13 amino acids long. The V gene end was trimmed by 6 bases and the J gene end by 9 bases; junction bases not matched to a gene: 8. The chain's CDR3 is CSVARDRGGEQFF. Here the CDR3 DNA reads TGCAGCGTAGCGCGGGACAGGGGTGGTGAGCAGTTCTTC.

J is TRBJ2-7 and V is TRBV28; 8 bases are shared with TRBD2. The length of the CDR3 is 16 residues. V shed 6 bases and J 2 bases; nucleotides not matched to a gene: 12. Germline V gene lookup returns CDR1 MDHEN and CDR2 SYDVKM. The CDR3 coding sequence is TGTGCCAGCAGCCTCCCGGGAGGGTGGGGGACCTACGAGCAGTACTTC. Its protein product is CASSLPGGWGTYEQYF.

This sequence joins TRBV28 and TRBJ1-1, with D unclear. Germline values: CDR1 MDHEN, CDR2 SYDVKM. V gave up 7 bases and J gave up 0 bases, with 15 bases separating them. The CDR3 is 15 residues long. The DNA for the CDR3 is TGTGCCAGCACCAAAGCGGGTTCCATGAACACTGAAGCTTTCTTT. It translates to CASTKAGSMNTEAFF.

This chain joins TRBV11-3 and TRBJ2-2, with 8 bases aligning to TRBD2. Germline values: CDR1 SGHNT, CDR2 YENEEA. The CDR3 runs to 16 residues. The V and J ends lost 5 bases and 3 bases, in that order; junction bases with no gene match: 8. The CDR3 sequence is CASSPSGGTYTGELFF. The CDR3 DNA reads TGTGCCAGCAGCCCCTCGGGAGGGACTTACACCGGGGAGCTGTTTTTT.

The rearrangement uses TRBV10-3 and TRBJ2-2; D ambiguous. Germline V lookup: CDR1 ENHRY, CDR2 SYGVKD. CDR3 length: 13 residues. Trimming cost V 4 bases and J 1 base, with 4 bases left between them. CDR3 sequence reads: CAISGGNTGELFF. As DNA, the CDR3 is TGTGCCATCAGTGGCGGGAACACCGGGGAGCTGTTTTTT.

The rearrangement links TRBV5-1 to TRBJ2-5; 10 bases are a match to TRBD2. The V and J ends lost 0 bases and 2 bases, in that order; junction bases with no gene match: 4. This CDR3 has 16 residues. Germline CDR1 is SGHRS and CDR2 is YFSETQ. The CDR3 DNA sequence: TGCGCCAGCAGCTTGGCGCTAGCGGGAGAGCAAGAGACCCAGTACTTC. Residues: CASSLALAGEQETQYF.

The J gene is TRBJ2-5, the V gene TRBV6-6, with D possibly matching TRBD2 (5 bases). Trimming pared 6 bases from V and 2 bases from J, leaving 10 bases between. CDR3 size: 13 residues. Germline V CDR1 and CDR2: MNHNY, SVGAGI (reference sequence). The CDR3 DNA sequence: TGTGCCAGCAGCGCGACGGGACAAGAGACCCAGTACTTC. Its translation: CASSATGQETQYF.

The V call is TRBV19, the J call TRBJ2-1; possibly TRBD2 for D (6 bases). Germline V lookup: CDR1 LNHDA, CDR2 SQIVND (reference sequence). This CDR3 has 15 residues. V was shortened by 0 bases and J by 7 bases, with 13 bases between the two germline ends. The CDR3 nucleotides are TGTGCCAGTAGTATAGATGCGGGGCTCCCAAATGAGCAGTTCTTC. This codes for CASSIDAGLPNEQFF. The variable domain in full, completed from reference TRBV19 and TRBJ2-1, reads DGGITQSPKYLFRKEGQNVTLSCEQNLNHDAMYWYRQDPGQGLRLIYYSQIVNDFQKGDIAEGYSVSREKKESFPLTVTSAQKNPTAFYLCASSIDAGLPNEQFFGPGTRLTVL.

This chain uses TRBV5-1 with TRBJ2-2; 8 bases map to TRBD2. The CDR3 is made up of 15 amino acids. J lost 0 bases, V lost 7 bases, and 5 bases had no gene match. Germline V gene sequence: CDR1 SGHRS, CDR2 YFSETQ. In DNA, the CDR3 is TGCGCCAGCGCAGCGGGGGCCACGAACACCGGGGAGCTGTTTTTT. Translation gives CASAAGATNTGELFF.

The chain joins TRBV19 to TRBJ2-7; tentative D call: TRBD1 (6 bases). Trimming shortened V by 5 bases and J by 3 bases, and 17 bases separated the two germline ends. The CDR3 is made up of 15 amino acids. In germline, CDR1 is LNHDA, CDR2 SQIVND (reference sequence). As DNA, the CDR3 is TGTGCCAGTAGTTCCCGACAGGAGAGTATCTACGAGCAGTACTTC. It codes for CASSSRQESIYEQYF.

V usage is TRBV10-3 and J usage is TRBJ1-1; 7 bases fit TRBD1. V was pared by 6 bases and J by 0 bases, with 10 bases of the junction left unmatched. Germline lookup yields CDR1 ENHRY and CDR2 SYGVKD. The CDR3 has 16 amino acids. The CDR3 reads CAIRQTRDSMNTEAFF. CDR3 nucleotides: TGTGCCATCAGACAAACCCGGGACAGCATGAACACTGAAGCTTTCTTT.

About this clone: The same CDR3 is also encoded by other DNA sequences in this sample. The J gene is TRBJ1-1, the V gene TRBV28; 7 bases agree with TRBD1. The CDR3 extends over 13 amino acids. V lost 6 bases to trimming and J lost 5 bases; unmatched junction nucleotides: 6. CDR1 MDHEN and CDR2 SYDVKM come from the germline V gene. CDR3 DNA sequence: TGTGCCAGCAGCTTAGACAGGGATACTGAAGCTTTCTTT. Its translation: CASSLDRDTEAFF.

V and J are TRBV28 and TRBJ2-1; the match to TRBD2 covers 7 bases. CDR1 is MDHEN, CDR2 SYDVKM, per germline. Trimming at V came to 4 bases and at J to 0 bases, leaving 12 bases not matched to a gene. CDR3 length: 18 residues. The chain's CDR3 is CASSSPRGVDSSYNEQFF. CDR3 coding DNA: TGTGCCAGCAGTTCACCCCGGGGGGTGGATAGCTCCTACAATGAGCAGTTCTTC.

The chain is built from TRBV28 and TRBJ1-2; D gene ambiguous. Germline V gene data show CDR1 as MDHEN and CDR2 as SYDVKM. The CDR3 is 14 amino acids. V lost 6 bases and J 7 bases, leaving 18 bases between the germline ends. CDR3 protein: CASRLGPSLGGYTF. CDR3 coding DNA: TGTGCCAGCAGGCTAGGACCCTCACTAGGTGGCTACACCTTC.

The rearrangement joins TRBV5-6 to TRBJ2-5; 8 bases align to TRBD2. The CDR3 contains 17 residues. J lost 5 bases, V lost 0 bases, and 12 bases had no gene match. Per germline, CDR1 SGHDT and CDR2 YYEEEE. CDR3: CASSLVSGRASLETQYF. Written as DNA, the CDR3 is TGTGCCAGCAGCTTGGTCTCCGGGAGGGCTTCGTTGGAGACCCAGTACTTC.

V and J are TRBV29-1 and TRBJ2-3, with 7 bases lining up with TRBD2. The CDR3 is 14 amino acids. Germline assignment: CDR1 SQVTM and CDR2 ANQGSEA. V shed 2 bases and J 3 bases; nucleotides not matched to a gene: 5. The CDR3 region has the DNA TGCAGCGTTGAAACGGGGCGGGGGACAGATACGCAGTATTTT. Amino acid sequence: CSVETGRGTDTQYF.

The gene calls are TRBV6-1 and TRBJ2-5; TRBD2 might be the D (5 bases). Gene TRBJ2-7 matches the end of the DNA better, so the J call may be wrong. The CDR3 spans 14 residues. Germline V gene data show CDR1 as MNHNS and CDR2 as SASEGT. The CDR3 protein is CASGRLASSYEQYF. For the CDR3, the DNA is TGTGCCAGCGGCCGGCTAGCAAGCTCCTACGAGCAGTACTTC.

The chain links TRBV9 to TRBJ1-3; possible D gene TRBD1, 5 bases. V lost 3 bases and J lost 4, with 17 bases in between. The CDR3 is 16 amino acids. The germline gives CDR1 SGDLS, CDR2 YYNGEE. The CDR3 coding sequence is TGTGCCAGCAGCGCCCGCGTTAGGGGAGGAGGAAACACCATATATTTT. It encodes CASSARVRGGGNTIYF.